Below are 10 T cell receptor beta chains sequenced from a single sample in a study of OX40 agonist ivuxolimab in advanced cancers. Repertoires were generated with immunoSEQ multiplex PCR, while TCRdb's copy carries only in-frame clones and drops some. The data show tens of thousands of clones, with 75% to 90% seen just once and less than 35% held by the top ten. This material consisted of CD4+ or CD8+ T cells sorted from blood, taken in a trial of the OX40 agonist ivuxolimab. The receptors stem from an adult with an advanced solid tumor such as melanoma, head and neck, liver or kidney cancer.

The chain couples TRBV28 to TRBJ2-2; 10 nucleotides align to TRBD2. Per germline, CDR1 MDHEN and CDR2 SYDVKM. The V segment lost 2 bases and the J segment 5 bases; nucleotides outside the gene matches: 8. This CDR3 has 17 amino acids. In nucleotides, the CDR3 is TGTGCCAGCAGTTTAGGAGCGGGGGGGCCCGGTACCGGGGAGCTGTTTTTT. Translating gives CASSLGAGGPGTGELFF.

This clone has a single count. The DNA for the CDR3 is TGCAGCGTATGGACAGATAACACTGAAGCTTTCTTT. The encoded protein is CSVWTDNTEAFF. The V and J genes are TRBV29-1 and TRBJ1-1; TRBD1 might be the D (6 bases). Germline CDR1 and CDR2: SQVTM and ANQGSEA. This CDR3 spans 12 amino acids. The V gene lost 6 bases and the J gene lost 2 bases, with 10 bases spanning the gap. The complete variable domain, with remaining parts taken from reference TRBV29-1 and TRBJ1-1, reads SAVISQKPSRDICQRGTSLTIQCQVDSQVTMMFWYRQQPGQSLTLIATANQGSEATYESGFVIDKFPISRPNLTFSTLTVSNMSPEDSSIYLCSVWTDNTEAFFGQGTRLTVV.

In DNA, the CDR3 is TGTGCCAGCAGCAAACTCCGGGACAGGGGCCAAGAGACCCAGTACTTC. Translated: CASSKLRDRGQETQYF. The chain recombines TRBV21-1 with TRBJ2-5; the table calls TRBD1, which could not be checked here. TRBV21-1 is designated a pseudogene. This CDR3 is 16 amino acids long.

This chain joins TRBV7-9 and TRBJ2-1; TRBD2 aligns across 15 bases. Germline V lookup: CDR1 SEHNR, CDR2 FQNEAQ (reference sequence). J gave up 14 bases and V 5 bases, and 10 bases lay outside the gene matches. The length of the CDR3 is 15 residues. The CDR3 loop reads CASSPRTSGGESKFF. CDR3 coding DNA: TGTGCCAGCAGCCCCCGGACTAGCGGGGGGGAAAGTAAGTTCTTC.

This clone has just one count. The chain carries TRBV12-5 and TRBJ1-4; 7 nucleotides agree with TRBD1. CDR1 and CDR2 (germline): LGHNT, FRNRAP. The CDR3 sequence is 16 residues long. The V segment lost 0 bases and the J segment 8 bases; nucleotides outside the gene matches: 9. The DNA for the CDR3 is TGTGCTAGTGGTTTGGTAAGGGCAGGGGGAGGAGAAAAACTGTTTTTT. Translated: CASGLVRAGGGEKLFF.

This chain uses TRBV7-9 with TRBJ2-2; D remains ambiguous. V lost 1 base and J lost 3, with 9 bases in between. Germline values: CDR1 SEHNR, CDR2 FQNEAQ (reference sequence). This CDR3 has 15 residues. The CDR3 reads CASSLETWDTGELFF. The CDR3 coding sequence is TGTGCCAGCAGCTTAGAAACCTGGGACACCGGGGAGCTGTTTTTT.

This chain joins TRBV4-1 and TRBJ2-7; D call uncertain. Germline-derived CDR1 and CDR2 are MGHRA and YSYEKL. With 0 bases removed from V and 1 base from J, the gap between germline ends came to 13 bases. The CDR3 loop spans 16 amino acids. CDR3 region: CASSQDSAGSSYEQYF. In DNA form, the CDR3 reads TGCGCCAGCAGCCAAGATTCTGCCGGTTCTTCCTACGAGCAGTACTTC.

V usage is TRBV4-1 and J usage is TRBJ1-5, with no clear D. The CDR3 is made up of 14 amino acids. Germline V CDR1 and CDR2: MGHRA, YSYEKL. V dropped 0 bases and J dropped 3 bases, with 6 bases sitting between them. The chain's CDR3 is CASSQDRDNQPQHF. CDR3 nucleotide sequence: TGCGCCAGCAGCCAAGACAGAGACAATCAGCCCCAGCATTTT.

The chain carries TRBV27 and TRBJ2-5; D possibly corresponds to TRBD1 (6 bases). V was shortened by 5 bases and J by 1 base, with 20 bases between the two germline ends. The germline V gene has CDR1 MNHEY and CDR2 SMNVEV (reference sequence). The CDR3 consists of 17 residues. For the CDR3, the DNA is TGTGCCAGCAGTCCAACCCCGGACAGAGACATCCAAGAGACCCAGTACTTC. Translating gives CASSPTPDRDIQETQYF.

In DNA form, the CDR3 reads TGTGCCAGCAGTTCTCCGGGACAGACTTACAATGAGCAGTTCTTC. Translated, it gives CASSSPGQTYNEQFF. This chain joins TRBV28 and TRBJ2-1, with TRBD1 identical over 7 bases. V lost 4 bases and J lost 4; bases outside the gene matches: 7. The CDR3 extends over 15 amino acids. CDR1 and CDR2 (germline): MDHEN, SYDVKM.